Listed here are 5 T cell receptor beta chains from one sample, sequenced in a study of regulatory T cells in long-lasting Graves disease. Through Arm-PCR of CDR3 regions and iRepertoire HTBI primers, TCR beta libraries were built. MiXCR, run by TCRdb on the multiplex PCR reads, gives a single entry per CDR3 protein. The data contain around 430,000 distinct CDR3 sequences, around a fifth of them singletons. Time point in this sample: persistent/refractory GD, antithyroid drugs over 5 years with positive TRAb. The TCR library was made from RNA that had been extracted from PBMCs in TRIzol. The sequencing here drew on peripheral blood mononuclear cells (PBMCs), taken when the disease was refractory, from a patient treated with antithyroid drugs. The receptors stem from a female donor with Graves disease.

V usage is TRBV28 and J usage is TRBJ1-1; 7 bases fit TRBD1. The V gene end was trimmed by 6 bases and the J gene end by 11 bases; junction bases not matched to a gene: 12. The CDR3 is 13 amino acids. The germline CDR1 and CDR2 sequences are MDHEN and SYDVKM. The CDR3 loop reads CASSLAGTVRAFF. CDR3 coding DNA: TGTGCCAGCAGCTTAGCGGGGACAGTGAGGGCTTTCTTT.

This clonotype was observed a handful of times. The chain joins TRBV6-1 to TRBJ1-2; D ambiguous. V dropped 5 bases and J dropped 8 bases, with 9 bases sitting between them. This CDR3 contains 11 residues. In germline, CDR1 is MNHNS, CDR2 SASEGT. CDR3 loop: CASSPMRGYTF. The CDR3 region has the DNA TGTGCCAGCAGTCCCATGCGGGGCTACACCTTC.

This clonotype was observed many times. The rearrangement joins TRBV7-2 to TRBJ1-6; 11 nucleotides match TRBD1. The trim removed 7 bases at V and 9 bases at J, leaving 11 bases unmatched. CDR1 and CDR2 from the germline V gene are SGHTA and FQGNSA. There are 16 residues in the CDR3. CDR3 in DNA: TGTGCCAGCACCCCAAGCTGGGGGACAGGGGGTTCACCCCTCCACTTT. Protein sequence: CASTPSWGTGGSPLHF. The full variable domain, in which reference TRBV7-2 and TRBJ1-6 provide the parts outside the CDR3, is GAGVSQSPSNKVTEKGKDVELRCDPISGHTALYWYRQSLGQGLEFLIYFQGNSAPDKSGLPSDRFSAERTGGSVSTLTIQRTQQEDSAVYLCASTPSWGTGGSPLHFGNGTRLTVT.

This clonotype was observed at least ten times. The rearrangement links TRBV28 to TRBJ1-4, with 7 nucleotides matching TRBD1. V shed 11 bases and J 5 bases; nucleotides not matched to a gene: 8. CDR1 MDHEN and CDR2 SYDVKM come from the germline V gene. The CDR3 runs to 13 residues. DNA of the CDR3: TGTGCCGGAGCCGGGACAGACAATGAAAAACTGTTTTTT. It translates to CAGAGTDNEKLFF. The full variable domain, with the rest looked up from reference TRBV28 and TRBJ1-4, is DVKVTQSSRYLVKRTGEKVFLECVQDMDHENMFWYRQDPGLGLRLIYFSYDVKMKEKGDIPEGYSVSREKKERFSLILESASTNQTSMYLCAGAGTDNEKLFFGSGTQLSVL.

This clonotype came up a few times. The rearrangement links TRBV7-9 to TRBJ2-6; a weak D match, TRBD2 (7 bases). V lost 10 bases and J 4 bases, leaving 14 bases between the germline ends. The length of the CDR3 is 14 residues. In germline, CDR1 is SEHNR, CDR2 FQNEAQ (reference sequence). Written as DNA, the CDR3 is TGTGCCACCGAGGGGGGGCCAGGGGCCAACGTCCTGACTTTC. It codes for CATEGGPGANVLTF. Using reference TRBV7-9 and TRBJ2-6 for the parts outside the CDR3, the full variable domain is DTGVSQNPRHKITKRGQNVTFRCDPISEHNRLYWYRQTLGQGPEFLTYFQNEAQLEKSRLLSDRFSAERPKGSFSTLEIQRTEQGDSAMYLCATEGGPGANVLTFGAGSRLTVL.